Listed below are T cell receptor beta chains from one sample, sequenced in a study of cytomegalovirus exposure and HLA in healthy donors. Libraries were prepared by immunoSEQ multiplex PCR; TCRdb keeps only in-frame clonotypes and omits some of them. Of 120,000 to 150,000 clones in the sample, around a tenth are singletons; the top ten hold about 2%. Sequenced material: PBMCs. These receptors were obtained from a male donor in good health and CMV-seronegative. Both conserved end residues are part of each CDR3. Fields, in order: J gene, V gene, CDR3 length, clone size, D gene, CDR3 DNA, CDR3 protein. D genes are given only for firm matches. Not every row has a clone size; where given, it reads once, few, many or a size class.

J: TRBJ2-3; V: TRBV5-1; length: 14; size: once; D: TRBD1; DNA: TGCGCCAGCAGCCGGGGACAGAGCACAGATACGCAGTATTTT; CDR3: CASSRGQSTDTQYF
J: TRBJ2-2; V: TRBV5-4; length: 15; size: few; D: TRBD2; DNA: TGTGCCAGCAGCGATAGCGGGGCCTACCCCGGGGAGCTGTTTTTT; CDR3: CASSDSGAYPGELFF
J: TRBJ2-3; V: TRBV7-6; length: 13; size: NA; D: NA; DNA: TGTGCCAGCAGCTTAGAGCCGACAGATACGCAGTATTTT; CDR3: CASSLEPTDTQYF
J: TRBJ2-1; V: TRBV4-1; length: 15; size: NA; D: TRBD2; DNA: TGCGCCAGCAGCCAAGTAGCGGGAGTCTCTAATGAGCAGTTCTTC; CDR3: CASSQVAGVSNEQFF
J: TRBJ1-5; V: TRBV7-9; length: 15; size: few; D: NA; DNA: TGTGCCAGCAGCTTAGAAATGTCGGGGAATCAGCCCCAGCATTTT; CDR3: CASSLEMSGNQPQHF
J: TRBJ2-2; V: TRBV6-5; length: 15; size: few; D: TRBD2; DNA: TGTGCCAGCAGTCGGACTAGCGGGAACACCGGGGAGCTGTTTTTT; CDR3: CASSRTSGNTGELFF
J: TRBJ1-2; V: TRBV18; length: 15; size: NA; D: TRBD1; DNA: TGTGCCAGCTCACCCCCCCAGGGACAGAGCTATGGCTACACCTTC; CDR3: CASSPPQGQSYGYTF
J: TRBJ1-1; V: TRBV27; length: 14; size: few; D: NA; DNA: TGTGCCAGCAGTTTACTTGGGCTGAACACTGAAGCTTTCTTT; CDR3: CASSLLGLNTEAFF
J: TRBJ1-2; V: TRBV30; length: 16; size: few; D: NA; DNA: TGTGCCTGGACCCTCAAGACAGCGCTTTTCGGCTATGGCTACACCTTC; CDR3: CAWTLKTALFGYGYTF
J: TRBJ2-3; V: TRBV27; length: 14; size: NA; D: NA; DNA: TGTGCCAGCAGCCACGATCCGGCAGGGGATACGCAGTATTTT; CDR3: CASSHDPAGDTQYF
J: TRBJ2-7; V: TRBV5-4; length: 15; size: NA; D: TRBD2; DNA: TGTGCCAGCAGCGAGGGACTAGAGGGGATACACGAGCAGTACTTC; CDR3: CASSEGLEGIHEQYF
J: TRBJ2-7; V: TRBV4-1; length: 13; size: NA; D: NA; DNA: TGCGCCAGCAGCCAAGATAACTACTACGAGCAGTACTTC; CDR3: CASSQDNYYEQYF
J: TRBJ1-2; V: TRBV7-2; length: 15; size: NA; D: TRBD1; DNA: TGTGCCAGCAGCTTAGGGACAGGGGGATCCTATGGCTACACCTTC; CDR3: CASSLGTGGSYGYTF
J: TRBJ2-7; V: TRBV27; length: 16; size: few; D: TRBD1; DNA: TGTGCCAGCAGTACCCACGGGACAGATAGCTCCTACGAGCAGTACTTC; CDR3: CASSTHGTDSSYEQYF
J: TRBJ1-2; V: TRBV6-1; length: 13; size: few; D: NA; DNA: TGTGCCAGCAGAGAAACAGGGAACTATGGCTACACCTTC; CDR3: CASRETGNYGYTF
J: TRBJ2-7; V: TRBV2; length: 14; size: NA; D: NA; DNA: TGTGCCAGCAGAGAACTAAACAGGTCCTACGAGCAGTACTTC; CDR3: CASRELNRSYEQYF
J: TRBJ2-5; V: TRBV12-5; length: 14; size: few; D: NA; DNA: TGTGCTAGTGGCTCTGGACAGATCCAAGAGACCCAGTACTTC; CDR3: CASGSGQIQETQYF
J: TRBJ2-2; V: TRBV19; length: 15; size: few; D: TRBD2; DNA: TGTGCCAGTAGCCCACTAGCGGGACCCACCGGGGAGCTGTTTTTT; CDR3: CASSPLAGPTGELFF
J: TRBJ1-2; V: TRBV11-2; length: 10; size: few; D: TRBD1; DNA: TGTGCCACTCCAGGGGGGAGGATCACCTTC; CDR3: CATPGGRITF
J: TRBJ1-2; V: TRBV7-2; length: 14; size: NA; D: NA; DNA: TGTGCCAGCAGCTTAGGACAGGAGGTCTATGGCTACACCTTC; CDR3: CASSLGQEVYGYTF
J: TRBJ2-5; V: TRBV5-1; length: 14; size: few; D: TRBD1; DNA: TGCGCCAGCAGCTTCAGGGGGAGAATTGAGACCCAGTACTTC; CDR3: CASSFRGRIETQYF
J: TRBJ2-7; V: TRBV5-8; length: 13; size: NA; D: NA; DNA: TGTGCCAGCAGCTATGGACAGACCTACGAGCAGTACTTC; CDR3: CASSYGQTYEQYF
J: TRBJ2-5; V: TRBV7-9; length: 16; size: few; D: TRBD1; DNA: TGTGCCAGCAGCTTGAGTTACAGGGGCGGGTTCAGGATCCAGTACTTC; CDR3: CASSLSYRGGFRIQYF
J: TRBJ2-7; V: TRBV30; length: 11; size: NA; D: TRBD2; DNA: TGTGCCTGGAGTTTTCCGGGGGGGCAGTACTTC; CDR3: CAWSFPGGQYF
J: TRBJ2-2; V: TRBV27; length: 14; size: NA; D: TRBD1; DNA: TGTGCCAGCAGCATAGACAGGGTCACCGGGGAGCTGTTTTTT; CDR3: CASSIDRVTGELFF